Listed below are T cell receptor beta chains from one sample, sequenced in a study of beta chain features in type 1 diabetes. TCRdb's copy holds only in-frame clones and misses some; the assay was immunoSEQ multiplex PCR. The sample lists about 370,000 clones, around a tenth occurring once. The sample taken for sequencing was central memory CD4+ T cells from blood. These TCRs come from a man aged 25 to 40 with type 1 diabetes. Each CDR3 is given with its conserved first and last residue. The D gene is left open where the match is weak. Expanded clones are given a class, and other clones once, few, many or no size at all.

clone_size: -
d_call: -
j_call: TRBJ2-2
v_call: TRBV4-3
cdr3_nt: TGCGCCAGCAGCCAAGATCGGGACCCATACACCGGGGAGCTGTTTTTT
cdr3_aa: CASSQDRDPYTGELFF

clone_size: once
d_call: -
j_call: TRBJ2-1
v_call: TRBV27
cdr3_nt: TGTGCCAGCGTCACCGGGCCGCACGACAATGAGCAGTTCTTC
cdr3_aa: CASVTGPHDNEQFF

clone_size: few
d_call: TRBD1
j_call: TRBJ2-7
v_call: TRBV5-1
cdr3_nt: TGCGCCAGCAGCTGGGGACAGGGGGATTACGAGCAGTACTTC
cdr3_aa: CASSWGQGDYEQYF

clone_size: few
d_call: TRBD2
j_call: TRBJ2-7
v_call: TRBV25-1
cdr3_nt: TGTGCCAGCAGTGCGGGACTAGCGGGCTTCGAGCAGTACTTC
cdr3_aa: CASSAGLAGFEQYF

clone_size: -
d_call: -
j_call: TRBJ1-5
v_call: TRBV5-4
cdr3_nt: TGTGCCAGCAGCTTCCTAACGGACAATCAGCCCCAGCATTTT
cdr3_aa: CASSFLTDNQPQHF

clone_size: -
d_call: TRBD2
j_call: TRBJ2-2
v_call: TRBV5-1
cdr3_nt: TGCGCCAGCAGCTTGGGGACTAGCGGGTACACCGGGGAGCTGTTTTTT
cdr3_aa: CASSLGTSGYTGELFF

clone_size: few
d_call: -
j_call: TRBJ1-1
v_call: TRBV19
cdr3_nt: TGTGCCAGTAGTATCGGGGGGGCGCGATACACTGAAGCTTTCTTT
cdr3_aa: CASSIGGARYTEAFF

clone_size: -
d_call: -
j_call: TRBJ1-1
v_call: TRBV20-1
cdr3_nt: TGCAGTGCTAGTCCCCTCACTGAAGCTTTCTTT
cdr3_aa: CSASPLTEAFF

clone_size: few
d_call: -
j_call: TRBJ1-5
v_call: TRBV4-1
cdr3_nt: TGCGCCAGCAGCCCCTTATGGACAGGCAATCAGCCCCAGCATTTT
cdr3_aa: CASSPLWTGNQPQHF

clone_size: few
d_call: -
j_call: TRBJ2-2
v_call: TRBV5-1
cdr3_nt: TGCGCCAGCAGCAGCGGCGTAACAGGGAACACCGGGGAGCTGTTTTTT
cdr3_aa: CASSSGVTGNTGELFF

clone_size: -
d_call: -
j_call: TRBJ1-4
v_call: TRBV29-1
cdr3_nt: TGCAGCGTTGTGCTGAGGAACCGTAATGAAAAACTGTTTTTT
cdr3_aa: CSVVLRNRNEKLFF

clone_size: -
d_call: TRBD1
j_call: TRBJ2-2
v_call: TRBV11-2
cdr3_nt: TGTGCCAGCAGCTTTCGACAGGGCGGCGGGGAGCTGTTTTTT
cdr3_aa: CASSFRQGGGELFF

clone_size: -
d_call: TRBD2
j_call: TRBJ2-7
v_call: TRBV7-9
cdr3_nt: TGTGCCAGCAGCCTTTGGACTAGCGGGAGCCTAGGCGAGCAGTACTTC
cdr3_aa: CASSLWTSGSLGEQYF

clone_size: -
d_call: -
j_call: TRBJ2-3
v_call: TRBV5-5
cdr3_nt: TGTGCCAGCAGCTTGGAAGGGGGTAGCACAGATACGCAGTATTTT
cdr3_aa: CASSLEGGSTDTQYF

clone_size: -
d_call: -
j_call: TRBJ1-1
v_call: TRBV18
cdr3_nt: TGTGCCAGCTCACCAATGGTGAACACTGAAGCTTTCTTT
cdr3_aa: CASSPMVNTEAFF

clone_size: -
d_call: -
j_call: TRBJ1-5
v_call: TRBV7-3
cdr3_nt: TGTGCCAGCAGCTTAGCCAGCCATAATCAGCCCCAGCATTTT
cdr3_aa: CASSLASHNQPQHF

clone_size: few
d_call: -
j_call: TRBJ2-3
v_call: TRBV4-1
cdr3_nt: TGTGCCAGCAGCCTGAGCGGTTATAGCACAGATACGCAGTATTTT
cdr3_aa: CASSLSGYSTDTQYF

clone_size: -
d_call: -
j_call: TRBJ2-6
v_call: TRBV7-2
cdr3_nt: TGTGCCAGCAGCTTACGGGGGTACGTCTCTGGGGCCAACGTCCTGACTTTC
cdr3_aa: CASSLRGYVSGANVLTF

clone_size: -
d_call: TRBD1
j_call: TRBJ2-7
v_call: TRBV9
cdr3_nt: TGTGCCAGCAGCGTAGCCGTGGGCGGGACAGGCTACGAGCAGTACTTC
cdr3_aa: CASSVAVGGTGYEQYF

clone_size: few
d_call: -
j_call: TRBJ2-4
v_call: TRBV28
cdr3_nt: TGTGCCAGCAGTTCGAGGGGTCTGAGGCTGAACATTCAGTACTTC
cdr3_aa: CASSSRGLRLNIQYF

clone_size: -
d_call: TRBD1
j_call: TRBJ1-2
v_call: TRBV18
cdr3_nt: TGTGCCAGCTCACCAAGTACAGGGGGCTACGGCTACACCTTC
cdr3_aa: CASSPSTGGYGYTF

clone_size: few
d_call: -
j_call: TRBJ2-2
v_call: TRBV2
cdr3_nt: TGTGCCAGCGGCAGGGATTCCGGGGAGCTGTTTTTT
cdr3_aa: CASGRDSGELFF

clone_size: -
d_call: -
j_call: TRBJ2-5
v_call: TRBV18
cdr3_nt: TGTGCCAGCTCACCACAGAACAGCCAAGAGACCCAGTACTTC
cdr3_aa: CASSPQNSQETQYF

clone_size: -
d_call: -
j_call: TRBJ1-2
v_call: TRBV30
cdr3_nt: TGTGCCTGGAGTGTTTCGGGGCTGAACTATGGCTACACCTTC
cdr3_aa: CAWSVSGLNYGYTF

clone_size: few
d_call: TRBD2
j_call: TRBJ2-1
v_call: TRBV7-8
cdr3_nt: TGTGCCAGCAGCTTAGGGACTAGCGGGCCGAGCTCCTACAATGAGCAGTTCTTC
cdr3_aa: CASSLGTSGPSSYNEQFF

clone_size: -
d_call: -
j_call: TRBJ2-1
v_call: TRBV6-6
cdr3_nt: TGTGCCAGCAGTGGGTTCACTGAGCAGTTCTTC
cdr3_aa: CASSGFTEQFF

clone_size: few
d_call: -
j_call: TRBJ2-5
v_call: TRBV30
cdr3_nt: TGTGCCTGGAGTGTGGGTCGGGAGACCCAGTACTTC
cdr3_aa: CAWSVGRETQYF

clone_size: few
d_call: -
j_call: TRBJ1-5
v_call: TRBV5-1
cdr3_nt: TGCGCCAGCAGCTTGGCTCCGGGGTATAGCAATCAGCCCCAGCATTTT
cdr3_aa: CASSLAPGYSNQPQHF

clone_size: few
d_call: -
j_call: TRBJ1-3
v_call: TRBV10-3
cdr3_nt: TGTGCCATCAGCCCCAGGTCTGGAAACACCATATATTTT
cdr3_aa: CAISPRSGNTIYF

clone_size: few
d_call: TRBD2
j_call: TRBJ2-7
v_call: TRBV25-1
cdr3_nt: TGTGCCAGCAGTGAATCTAGCGGGAGGGCCTACGAGCAGTACTTC
cdr3_aa: CASSESSGRAYEQYF

clone_size: few
d_call: TRBD2
j_call: TRBJ2-3
v_call: TRBV7-2
cdr3_nt: TGTGCCAGCAGCTCCCCCATAGCGGGAGGAGATACGCAGTATTTT
cdr3_aa: CASSSPIAGGDTQYF

clone_size: many
d_call: -
j_call: TRBJ2-7
v_call: TRBV10-3
cdr3_nt: TGTGCCATCAGTGCCGAGGGGGGTGCCTACGAGCAGTACTTC
cdr3_aa: CAISAEGGAYEQYF

clone_size: -
d_call: -
j_call: TRBJ1-1
v_call: TRBV28
cdr3_nt: TGTGCCAGCCGAATAAACGGGCCATTTGAAGCTTTCTTT
cdr3_aa: CASRINGPFEAFF

clone_size: -
d_call: TRBD2
j_call: TRBJ2-5
v_call: TRBV6-6
cdr3_nt: TGTGCCAGCAGAGACGGACGGGGGGCCCAGTACTTC
cdr3_aa: CASRDGRGAQYF

clone_size: few
d_call: -
j_call: TRBJ2-1
v_call: TRBV5-1
cdr3_nt: TGCGCCAGCAGCCCAGGGACATCGAGGAATGAGCAGTTCTTC
cdr3_aa: CASSPGTSRNEQFF

clone_size: many
d_call: -
j_call: TRBJ2-2
v_call: TRBV7-2
cdr3_nt: TGTGCCAGCACATTACAGAACACCGGGGAGCTGTTTTTT
cdr3_aa: CASTLQNTGELFF

clone_size: few
d_call: TRBD2
j_call: TRBJ2-7
v_call: TRBV7-2
cdr3_nt: TGTGCCAGCAGCTCAAGAGGACTAGCGGGAGGTAGGGAGCAGTACTTC
cdr3_aa: CASSSRGLAGGREQYF